The TCR beta chain under discussion was sequenced for a study of blood T cells in healthy people across ages. CDR3 length equals 16 residues. Trimming took 1 base from V and 11 from J; bases not matched to a gene: 12. Germline V gene sequence: CDR1 LNHNV, CDR2 YYDKDF (reference sequence). The authors ran a second PCR of about 7 to 12 cycles using a sample-barcoded 5' primer and a J-beta primer mix. MiXCR, run by TCRdb on the 5' RACE reads, gives a single entry per CDR3 protein. This sample has about 700,000 distinct CDR3 sequences; about 34% occur once, and the top ten carry about 16%. The specimen sequenced was blood. The chain couples TRBV15 to TRBJ2-5; 11 positions agree with TRBD1. This TCR was recovered from a woman older than 75 in good health. The CDR3 protein is CATSRGRTGGGNEQYF. CDR3 DNA sequence: TGTGCCACCAGCAGAGGTCGGACAGGGGGCGGGAATGAGCAGTACTTC. The whole variable domain, filled in from reference TRBV15 and TRBJ2-5, reads DAMVIQNPRYQVTQFGKPVTLSCSQTLNHNVMYWYQQKSSQAPKLLFHYYDKDFNNEADTPDNFQSRRPNTSFCFLDIRSPGLGDTAMYLCATSRGRTGGGNEQYFGPGTRLLVL.